The sequence of this T cell receptor beta chain was determined in a study of beta chain features in type 1 diabetes. Across the whole study: Patient and healthy donor groups were alike in age, gender and cell yields.

About this clone: The antigen remains unidentified.

The CDR3 is made up of 12 amino acids. As every portion of the isolated RNA was reverse transcribed, the sequencing read expressed TCRB transcripts. Generated by immunoSEQ multiplex PCR, the TCRdb table keeps only in-frame clones and is missing some. Found here are 100,000 to 150,000 clones, around 9% of them singletons; the top ten hold around 0.7%. Notes on the study in general: Patients with Type 1 diabetes showed moderately but significantly shorter TCRB CDR3s in all four CD4+ subsets. Patients' naive, central memory and Treg TCRB repertoires seemed closer to one another than those of healthy donors.

This receptor was taken from a man between 25 and 39 years old with type 1 diabetes. Specimen: central memory CD4+ T cells from blood. This chain connects TRBV21-1 to TRBJ2-7; TRBD1 is the table's D call and was not checked against the DNA. TRBV21-1 is labeled a pseudogene. CDR3 loop: CASIQGGYEQYF. The DNA of the CDR3 is TGTGCCAGCATCCAGGGGGGTTACGAGCAGTACTTC.